One sample yielded the 14 T cell receptor beta chains listed below, sequenced in a study of cytomegalovirus exposure and HLA in healthy donors (TCRdb year 2017). Libraries were constructed by the immunoSEQ multiplex PCR assay. The multiplex PCR relied on a mix of 60 forward primers for TCR Vbeta segments and 13 reverse primers for TCR Jbeta segments. Drawn from immuneACCESS, this table holds only the in-frame rearrangements with V and J called that TCRdb kept. Clones are partly lost; checked studies trace under half to an unresolved V gene and leave the rest unexplained. The sample table gives about 41,000 clones. The ten largest clones capture 5% to 8% of the sample. Source material: PBMCs. The receptors were gathered from a man aged 25-40 years in good health and CMV-seronegative.

This chain uses TRBV12-5 with TRBJ1-1, with a tentative D call TRBD1 (5 bases). Germline CDR1 and CDR2: LGHNT and FRNRAP. This CDR3 spans 18 amino acids. V was cut by 2 bases and J by 3 bases, with 22 bases left in between. The CDR3 nucleotides are TGTGCTAGTGGTTTGTATATCCCGGGGGGGGTGGGAGACACTGAAGCTTTCTTT. Translation gives CASGLYIPGGVGDTEAFF. Full variable domain (outside the CDR3, taken from reference TRBV12-5 and TRBJ1-1): DARVTQTPRHKVTEMGQEVTMRCQPILGHNTVFWYRQTMMQGLELLAYFRNRAPLDDSGMPKDRFSAEMPDATLATLKIQPSEPRDSAVYFCASGLYIPGGVGDTEAFFGQGTRLTVV.

The chain links TRBV12-5 to TRBJ2-7; 7 bases line up with TRBD1. The CDR3 runs 14 residues. V was clipped by 7 bases and J by 3 bases; unmatched bases: 9. Germline V gene data show CDR1 as LGHNT and CDR2 as FRNRAP. The CDR3 is CASAVTGPYYEQYF. CDR3 sequence (DNA): TGTGCTAGTGCTGTGACAGGGCCTTACTACGAGCAGTACTTC.

The rearrangement joins TRBV6-6 to TRBJ1-5; no reliable D call. From germline, CDR1 is MNHNY and CDR2 SVGAGI (reference sequence). The V end was cut by 6 bases, the J end by 2 bases, with 14 bases between. This CDR3 is 15 amino acids long. This CDR3 is CASSPGGAGNQPQHF. The CDR3, as DNA: TGTGCCAGCAGCCCCGGTGGAGCGGGCAATCAGCCCCAGCATTTT.

The rearrangement joins TRBV6-5 to TRBJ1-1; D not resolved. This CDR3 has 13 residues. V was clipped by 7 bases and J by 4 bases, with 13 bases between them. CDR1 is MNHEY, CDR2 SVGAGI, per germline. Written as DNA, the CDR3 is TGTGCCAGCACCCAGTATGAGGGCACTGAAGCTTTCTTT. Translating gives CASTQYEGTEAFF.

This chain connects TRBV12-5 to TRBJ1-2; D possibly corresponds to TRBD1 (6 bases). Germline V gene sequence: CDR1 LGHNT, CDR2 FRNRAP. The CDR3 spans 16 residues. Between the trimmed V and J ends, which lost 4 bases and 5 bases, there was a span of 20 bases. The CDR3 coding sequence is TGTGCTAGTGGTTCGAGGGGGGGGCAGGGGCAGTATGGCTACACCTTC. This encodes CASGSRGGQGQYGYTF.

By frequency, this clone registers medium-sized. This sequence joins TRBV6-4 and TRBJ2-1, with TRBD1 matching over 9 bases. Trimming removed 0 bases from V and 6 bases from J; junction bases left unmatched: 0. The CDR3 runs to 14 residues. CDR1 MRHNA and CDR2 SNTAGT come from the germline V gene. Here the CDR3 DNA reads TGTGCCAGCAGTGACTCGACAGGGGGCAATGAGCAGTTCTTC. Its translation: CASSDSTGGNEQFF.

CDR3 region: CASSLATSTSTDTQYF. As DNA, the CDR3 is TGTGCCAGCAGCCTTGCGACATCAACTAGCACAGATACGCAGTATTTT. The J gene is TRBJ2-3, the V gene TRBV9; no firm D call. The CDR3 is 16 residues long. The V end lost 4 bases, the J end lost 0 bases, and 15 bases lay between the germline ends. The germline V gene has CDR1 SGDLS and CDR2 YYNGEE.

The chain combines TRBV5-1 with TRBJ1-1; TRBD1 matches at 7 bases. Per the germline V gene, CDR1 is SGHRS and CDR2 is YFSETQ. The V gene end was trimmed by 4 bases and the J gene end by 1 base; junction bases not matched to a gene: 7. CDR3 length: 15 amino acids. The CDR3 DNA follows: TGCGCCAGCAGCCTGGCGACAGGGTGGAACACTGAAGCTTTCTTT. Translating gives CASSLATGWNTEAFF.

The CDR3: CASVTSGGGRNEQFF. The CDR3 bases are TGTGCCAGCGTCACATCGGGGGGTGGGCGTAATGAGCAGTTCTTC. The rearrangement joins TRBV7-2 to TRBJ2-1, with 7 bases lining up with TRBD2. Germline CDR1 and CDR2: SGHTA and FQGNSA. The V gene end was trimmed by 8 bases and the J gene end by 7 bases; junction bases not matched to a gene: 14. The length of the CDR3 is 15 residues. Variable domain in full (rest from reference TRBV7-2 and TRBJ2-1): GAGVSQSPSNKVTEKGKDVELRCDPISGHTALYWYRQSLGQGLEFLIYFQGNSAPDKSGLPSDRFSAERTGGSVSTLTIQRTQQEDSAVYLCASVTSGGGRNEQFFGPGTRLTVL.

The rearrangement links TRBV7-8 to TRBJ2-2; 11 nucleotides match TRBD2. The V gene end was trimmed by 5 bases and the J gene end by 1 base; junction bases not matched to a gene: 0. The CDR3 contains 15 residues. Germline values: CDR1 SGHVS, CDR2 FQNEAQ. For the CDR3, the DNA is TGTGCCAGCAGCACTAGCGGGGGGAACACCGGGGAGCTGTTTTTT. It codes for CASSTSGGNTGELFF. The full variable domain, rest sourced from reference TRBV7-8 and TRBJ2-2, is GAGVSQSPRYKVAKRGQDVALRCDPISGHVSLFWYQQALGQGPEFLTYFQNEAQLDKSGLPSDRFFAERPEGSVSTLKIQRTQQEDSAVYLCASSTSGGNTGELFFGEGSRLTVL.

The rearrangement uses TRBV29-1 and TRBJ1-5, with 10 bases matching TRBD1. In germline, CDR1 is SQVTM, CDR2 ANQGSEA. The J segment lost 6 bases and the V segment lost 4 bases, leaving 9 bases of the junction unmatched. The length of the CDR3 is 15 residues. The CDR3 here is CSVVVGQGLAQPQHF. The CDR3 DNA reads as TGCAGCGTTGTGGTGGGACAGGGGTTAGCTCAGCCCCAGCATTTT.

This sequence joins TRBV14 and TRBJ2-7, with 9 bases fitting TRBD1. This CDR3 has 14 amino acids. The V gene end was trimmed by 5 bases and the J gene end by 5 bases; junction bases not matched to a gene: 7. CDR1 and CDR2 from the germline V gene are SGHDN and FVKESK. CDR3 coding DNA: TGTGCCAGCAGCGGCCGGGACAGGGTGAACGAGCAGTACTTC. Translated, it gives CASSGRDRVNEQYF.

The V call is TRBV5-1, the J call TRBJ2-2; D not resolved. Germline loops: CDR1 SGHRS, CDR2 YFSETQ. Trimming took 5 bases from V and 8 from J, leaving 7 bases between them. This CDR3 contains 11 residues. CDR3 in amino acids: CASSFPGELFF. In DNA form, the CDR3 reads TGCGCCAGCAGTTTTCCGGGGGAGCTGTTTTTT. The entire variable domain, with the rest obtained from reference TRBV5-1 and TRBJ2-2, is as follows: KAGVTQTPRYLIKTRGQQVTLSCSPISGHRSVSWYQQTPGQGLQFLFEYFSETQRNKGNFPGRFSGRQFSNSRSEMNVSTLELGDSALYLCASSFPGELFFGEGSRLTVL.

The J gene is TRBJ2-5, the V gene TRBV5-1, with a possible D match to TRBD1 (6 bases). The V and J ends lost 4 bases and 0 bases respectively, with 19 bases between them. The germline V gene encodes CDR1 SGHRS and CDR2 YFSETQ. There are 17 residues in the CDR3. This chain's CDR3 is CASSVAEAGVYQETQYF. DNA of the CDR3: TGCGCCAGCAGCGTGGCCGAGGCAGGGGTTTACCAAGAGACCCAGTACTTC.